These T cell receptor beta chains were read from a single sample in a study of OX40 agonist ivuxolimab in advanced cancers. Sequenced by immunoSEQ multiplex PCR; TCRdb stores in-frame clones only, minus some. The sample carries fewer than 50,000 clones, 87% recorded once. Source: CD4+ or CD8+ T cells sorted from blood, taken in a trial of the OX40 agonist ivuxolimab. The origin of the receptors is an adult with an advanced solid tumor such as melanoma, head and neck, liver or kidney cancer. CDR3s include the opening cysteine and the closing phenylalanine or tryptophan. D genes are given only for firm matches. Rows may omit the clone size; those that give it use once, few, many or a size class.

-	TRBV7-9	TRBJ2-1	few	CASSFVGVNEQFF	TGTGCCAGCAGCTTCGTCGGGGTAAATGAGCAGTTCTTC
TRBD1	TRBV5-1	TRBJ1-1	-	CASSLNGGTGEETFF	TGCGCCAGCAGCTTGAACGGTGGGACAGGGGAGGAAACTTTCTTT
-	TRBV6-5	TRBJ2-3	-	CASSYSSGFADTQYF	TGTGCCAGCAGTTACTCATCAGGGTTCGCAGATACGCAGTATTTT
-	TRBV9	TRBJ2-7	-	CASSGGLRSYEQYF	TGTGCCAGCAGCGGGGGTCTGCGGTCCTACGAGCAGTACTTC
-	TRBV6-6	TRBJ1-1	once	CASSFGENTEAFF	TGTGCCAGCAGTTTCGGAGAGAACACTGAAGCTTTCTTT
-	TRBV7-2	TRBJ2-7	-	CASSLLWGRDYEQYF	TGTGCCAGCAGCTTACTATGGGGCAGAGACTACGAGCAGTACTTC
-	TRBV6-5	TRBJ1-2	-	CASSPIQRNYGYTF	TGTGCCAGCAGCCCGATACAACGGAACTATGGCTACACCTTC
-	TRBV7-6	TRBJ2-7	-	CASSLVGDGSYEQYF	TGTGCCAGCAGCTTAGTCGGGGACGGATCCTACGAGCAGTACTTC
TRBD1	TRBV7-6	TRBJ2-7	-	CASSYHGTGREQYF	TGTGCCAGCAGCTACCACGGGACAGGGCGAGAGCAGTACTTC
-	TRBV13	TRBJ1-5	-	CASSLGGPYSNQPQHF	TGTGCCAGCAGCTTGGGGGGCCCATATAGCAATCAGCCCCAGCATTTT
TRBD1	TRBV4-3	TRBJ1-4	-	CASSLGTGADEKLFF	TGCGCCAGCAGTTTAGGGACAGGGGCGGATGAAAAACTGTTTTTT
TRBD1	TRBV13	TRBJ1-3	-	CASSDRAGGNTIYF	TGTGCCAGCAGCGACAGGGCGGGGGGAAACACCATATATTTT
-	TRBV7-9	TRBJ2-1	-	CASSLFNEQFF	TGTGCCAGCAGCCTCTTTAATGAGCAGTTCTTC
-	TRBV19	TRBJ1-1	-	CASTERGGTEAFF	TGTGCCAGTACTGAGAGGGGGGGCACTGAAGCTTTCTTT
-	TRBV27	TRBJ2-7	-	CASSLLLSTGSSYEQYF	TGTGCCAGCAGTTTATTGCTTTCCACCGGGAGCTCCTACGAGCAGTACTTC
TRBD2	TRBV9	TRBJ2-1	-	CASSVKREVLPYNEQFF	TGTGCCAGCAGCGTGAAGCGGGAGGTTTTGCCCTACAATGAGCAGTTCTTC
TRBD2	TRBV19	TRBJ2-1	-	CASSKREALYNEQFF	TGTGCCAGTAGTAAGCGGGAGGCCCTTTACAATGAGCAGTTCTTC
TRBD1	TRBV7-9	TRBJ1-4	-	CASSIPGQKEKLFF	TGTGCCAGCAGCATCCCGGGACAGAAGGAAAAACTGTTTTTT
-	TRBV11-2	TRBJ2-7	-	CASSFLMAGAHYEQYF	TGTGCCAGCAGCTTTCTGATGGCAGGGGCGCACTACGAGCAGTACTTC
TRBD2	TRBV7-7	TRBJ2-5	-	CASSPDPGTSGQETQYF	TGTGCTAGCAGCCCTGACCCCGGGACTAGCGGCCAAGAGACCCAGTACTTC
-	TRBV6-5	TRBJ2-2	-	CASSSGLGIGELFF	TGTGCCAGCAGCAGCGGGTTGGGTATAGGGGAGCTGTTTTTT
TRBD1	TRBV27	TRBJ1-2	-	CASSPFWDRVDRGQGYTF	TGTGCCAGCAGTCCCTTTTGGGACAGGGTTGATCGCGGACAGGGCTACACCTTC
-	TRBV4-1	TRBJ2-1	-	CASAHTRQGFNEQFF	TGCGCCAGCGCACATACGAGGCAGGGTTTCAATGAGCAGTTCTTC
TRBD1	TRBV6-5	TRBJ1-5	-	CASVTGGSNQPQHF	TGTGCCAGCGTTACAGGGGGGTCCAATCAGCCCCAGCATTTT
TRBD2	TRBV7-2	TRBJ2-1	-	CASSLGWASGGNEQFF	TGTGCCAGCAGCCTAGGGTGGGCTAGCGGGGGCAATGAGCAGTTCTTC
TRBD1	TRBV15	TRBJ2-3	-	CATSRDRGTDTQYF	TGTGCCACAAGCCGGGACAGGGGCACAGATACGCAGTATTTT
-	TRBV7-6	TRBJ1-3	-	CASSHPRLFGNTIYF	TGTGCCAGCAGCCATCCGAGGCTTTTTGGAAACACCATATATTTT
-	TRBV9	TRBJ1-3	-	CASSFEREAGDRNTIYF	TGTGCCAGCAGCTTCGAGAGAGAGGCAGGGGATAGGAACACCATATATTTT
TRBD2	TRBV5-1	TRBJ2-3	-	CASSSLAGSTDTQYF	TGCGCCAGCAGTTCTCTAGCGGGAAGCACAGATACGCAGTATTTT
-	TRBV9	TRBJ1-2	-	CASSSRSYGYTF	TGTGCCAGCAGCTCCCGGAGTTATGGCTACACCTTC
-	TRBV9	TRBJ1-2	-	CASSVVGTGYGYTF	TGTGCCAGCAGCGTAGTCGGGACCGGCTATGGCTACACCTTC
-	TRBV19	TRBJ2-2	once	CASSIEGNTGELFF	TGTGCCAGTAGTATAGAAGGTAACACCGGGGAGCTGTTTTTT
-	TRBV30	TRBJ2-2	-	CAWSSLGGPGELFF	TGTGCCTGGAGTTCGCTGGGGGGTCCCGGGGAGCTGTTTTTT